The text below deals with one T cell receptor (beta chain). Antigen: not known. These data are taken from a study of T cell responses to AZD1222 COVID-19 vaccine. General study points: Dominant CD4 TCR responses targeted spike regions 160-218 and 743-854. Spike-specific TCR breadth and depth grew following two AZD1222 doses. Close to half of spike-specific TCRs reportedly recognize unmutated variant regions.

V was trimmed by 6 bases and J by 2 bases, leaving 11 bases between them. Per germline, CDR1 MDHEN and CDR2 SYDVKM. The CDR3 loop spans 14 amino acids. Sequencing used immunoSEQ multiplex PCR; TCRdb keeps in-frame clones, though not all of them. The data hold about 70,000 clones, with 88% observed a single time. The sequence derives from an adult who received the MenACWY meningococcal vaccine as a control. The material was peripheral blood, obtained 28 days after the second dose of the MenACWY control vaccine. The V call is TRBV28, the J call TRBJ1-5; no firm D call. This CDR3 is CASSRAGGNQPQHF. CDR3 nucleotide sequence: TGTGCCAGCAGCCGGGCGGGAGGCAATCAGCCCCAGCATTTT.